The clone carrying this T cell receptor beta chain was detected a few times. Its antigen is still unknown. Here immunoSEQ multiplex PCR was the method, and the copy in TCRdb shows in-frame clones only, minus some. The sample has approximately 90,000 clones, roughly 84% seen once; the top ten hold just under 3%. The data stem from a study of glioma-infiltrating T cells after dendritic cell vaccination. Points from the study as a whole: Longer survival after dendritic cell vaccination followed higher pretreatment TIL content.

V trimming: 4 bases; J trimming: 8 bases; junction bases outside the gene matches: 2. Per germline, CDR1 SEHNR and CDR2 FQNEAQ (reference sequence). The CDR3 has 13 residues. This specimen consisted of blood, obtained before dendritic cell vaccination. This clonotype was obtained from a human donor with glioblastoma. This chain joins TRBV7-9 and TRBJ1-2; 12 bases align to TRBD1. The chain's CDR3 is CASSWDRGQGYTF. The CDR3 coding sequence is TGTGCCAGCAGCTGGGACAGGGGGCAAGGCTACACCTTC.